This TCR beta chain is drawn from a study of blood T cells in healthy people across ages. Germline assignment: CDR1 MNHNS and CDR2 SASEGT. The CDR3 contains 13 residues. V shed 6 bases and J shed 2 bases, with 11 bases lying between them. It was with a sample-barcoded 5' primer and a J-beta primer mix that a second PCR of roughly 6 to 12 cycles was run. Researchers report that a template-switch adaptor with 12 random nucleotides tagged each cDNA molecule. TCRdb reprocessed the 5' RACE reads via MiXCR and lists one record per CDR3 protein. The sample lists hundreds of thousands of distinct CDR3 sequences, 20% to 25% occurring once.

The TCR comes from a man in his sixties or seventies in good health. The sample consisted of blood. V usage is TRBV6-1 and J usage is TRBJ2-7, with D possibly matching TRBD2 (5 bases). CDR3 DNA sequence: TGTGCCAGCAGACTAGTATATCCCTACGAGCAGTACTTC. Amino acid sequence: CASRLVYPYEQYF.